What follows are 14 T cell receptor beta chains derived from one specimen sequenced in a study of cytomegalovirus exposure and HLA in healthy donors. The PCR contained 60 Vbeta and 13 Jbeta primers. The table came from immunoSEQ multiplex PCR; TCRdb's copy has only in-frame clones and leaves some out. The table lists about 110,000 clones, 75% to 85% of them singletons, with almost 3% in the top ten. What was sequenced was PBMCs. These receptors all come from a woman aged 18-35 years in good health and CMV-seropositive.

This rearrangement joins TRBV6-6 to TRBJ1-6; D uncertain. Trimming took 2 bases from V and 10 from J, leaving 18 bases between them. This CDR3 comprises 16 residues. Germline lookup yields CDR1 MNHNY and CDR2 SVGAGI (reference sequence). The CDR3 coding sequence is TGTGCCAGCAGTTACAAGGCGACGGGGAAGGGCTCACCCCTCCACTTT. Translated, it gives CASSYKATGKGSPLHF.

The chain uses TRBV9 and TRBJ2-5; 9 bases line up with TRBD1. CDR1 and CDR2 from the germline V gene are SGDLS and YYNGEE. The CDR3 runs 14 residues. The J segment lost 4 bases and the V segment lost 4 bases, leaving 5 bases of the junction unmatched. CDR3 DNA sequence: TGTGCCAGCAGCCTACAGGGGGCCACAGAGACCCAGTACTTC. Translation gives CASSLQGATETQYF.

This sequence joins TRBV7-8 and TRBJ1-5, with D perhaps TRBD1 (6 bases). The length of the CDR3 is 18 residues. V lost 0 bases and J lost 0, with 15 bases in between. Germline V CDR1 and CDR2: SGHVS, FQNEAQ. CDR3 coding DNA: TGTGCCAGCAGCTTAGCACAGGGAAACATCTATAGCAATCAGCCCCAGCATTTT. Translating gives CASSLAQGNIYSNQPQHF.

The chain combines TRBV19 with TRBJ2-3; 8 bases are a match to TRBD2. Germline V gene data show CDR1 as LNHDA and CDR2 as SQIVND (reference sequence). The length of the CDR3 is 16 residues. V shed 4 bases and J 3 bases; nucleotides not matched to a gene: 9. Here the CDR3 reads CASSKPGLVGTDTQYF. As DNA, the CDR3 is TGTGCCAGTAGTAAGCCGGGACTAGTGGGAACAGATACGCAGTATTTT.

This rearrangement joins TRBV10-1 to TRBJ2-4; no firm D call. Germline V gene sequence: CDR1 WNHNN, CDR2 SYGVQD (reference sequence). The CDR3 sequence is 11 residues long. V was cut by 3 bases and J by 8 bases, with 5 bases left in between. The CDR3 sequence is CASSDGDIQYF. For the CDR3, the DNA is TGCGCCAGCAGTGACGGTGACATTCAGTACTTC.

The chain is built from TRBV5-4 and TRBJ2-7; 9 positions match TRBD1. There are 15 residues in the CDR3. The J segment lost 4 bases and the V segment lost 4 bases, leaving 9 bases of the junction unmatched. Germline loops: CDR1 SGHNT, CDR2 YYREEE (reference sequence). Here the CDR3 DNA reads TGTGCCAGCAGCGGTCGGACAGGGGCCCAATACGAGCAGTACTTC. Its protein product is CASSGRTGAQYEQYF.

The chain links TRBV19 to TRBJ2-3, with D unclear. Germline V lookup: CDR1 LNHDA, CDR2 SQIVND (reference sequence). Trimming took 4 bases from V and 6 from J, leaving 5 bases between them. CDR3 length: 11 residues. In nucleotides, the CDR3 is TGTGCCAGTAGTACCAGGGATACGCAGTATTTT. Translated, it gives CASSTRDTQYF.

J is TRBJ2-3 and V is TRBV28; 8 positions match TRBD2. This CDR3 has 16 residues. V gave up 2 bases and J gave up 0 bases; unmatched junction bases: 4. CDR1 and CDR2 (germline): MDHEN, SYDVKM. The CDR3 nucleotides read TGTGCCAGCAGTTTAGCGGGGGGAAGGAGCACAGATACGCAGTATTTT. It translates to CASSLAGGRSTDTQYF.

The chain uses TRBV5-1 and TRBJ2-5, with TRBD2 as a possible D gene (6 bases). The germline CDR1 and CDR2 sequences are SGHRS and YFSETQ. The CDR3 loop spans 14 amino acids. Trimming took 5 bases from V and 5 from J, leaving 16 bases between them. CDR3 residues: CASRGGSTEETQYF. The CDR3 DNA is TGCGCCAGCAGGGGGGGATCGACGGAGGAGACCCAGTACTTC.

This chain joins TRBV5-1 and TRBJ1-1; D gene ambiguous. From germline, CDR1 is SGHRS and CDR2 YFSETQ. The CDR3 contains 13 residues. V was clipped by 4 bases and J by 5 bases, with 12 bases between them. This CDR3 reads CASSEALRTEAFF. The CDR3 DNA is TGCGCCAGCAGCGAGGCTTTAAGGACTGAAGCTTTCTTT.

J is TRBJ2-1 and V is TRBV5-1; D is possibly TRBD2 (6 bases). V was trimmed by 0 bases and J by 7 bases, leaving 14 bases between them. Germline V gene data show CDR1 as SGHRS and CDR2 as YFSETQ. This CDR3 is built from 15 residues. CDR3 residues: CASSLGETSKNEQFF. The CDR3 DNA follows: TGCGCCAGCAGCTTGGGCGAGACTAGTAAGAATGAGCAGTTCTTC.

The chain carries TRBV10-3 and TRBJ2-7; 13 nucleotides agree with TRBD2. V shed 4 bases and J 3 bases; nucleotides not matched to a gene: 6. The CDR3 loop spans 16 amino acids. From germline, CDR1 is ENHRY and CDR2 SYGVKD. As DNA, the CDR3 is TGTGCCATCAGTGTTGGGACTAGCGGGGCCCACTACGAGCAGTACTTC. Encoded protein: CAISVGTSGAHYEQYF.

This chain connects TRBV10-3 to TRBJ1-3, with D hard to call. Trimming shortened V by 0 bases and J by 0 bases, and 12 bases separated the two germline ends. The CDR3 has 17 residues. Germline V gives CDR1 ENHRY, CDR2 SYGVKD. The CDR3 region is CAISESEGIFSGNTIYF. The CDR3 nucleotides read TGTGCCATCAGTGAGTCCGAGGGAATTTTCTCTGGAAACACCATATATTTT.

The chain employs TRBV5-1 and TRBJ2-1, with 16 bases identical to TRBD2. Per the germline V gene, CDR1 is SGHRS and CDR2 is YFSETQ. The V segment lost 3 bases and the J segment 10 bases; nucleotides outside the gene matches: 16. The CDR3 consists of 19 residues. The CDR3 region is CASSSTPGLAGGPSVEQFF. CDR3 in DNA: TGCGCCAGCAGCTCGACACCGGGACTAGCGGGAGGGCCGAGCGTCGAGCAGTTCTTC.